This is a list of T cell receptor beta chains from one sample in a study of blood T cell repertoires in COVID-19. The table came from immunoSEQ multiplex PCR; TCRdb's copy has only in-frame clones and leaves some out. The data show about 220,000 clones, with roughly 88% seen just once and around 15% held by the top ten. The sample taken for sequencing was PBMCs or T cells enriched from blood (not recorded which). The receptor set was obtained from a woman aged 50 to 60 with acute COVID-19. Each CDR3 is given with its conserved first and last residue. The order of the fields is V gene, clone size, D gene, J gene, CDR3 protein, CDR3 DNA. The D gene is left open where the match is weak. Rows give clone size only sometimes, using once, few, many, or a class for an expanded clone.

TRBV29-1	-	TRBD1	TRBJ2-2	CSPCPGPDRGSRELFF	TGCAGCCCCTGCCCCGGCCCCGACAGGGGGTCAAGGGAGCTGTTTTTT
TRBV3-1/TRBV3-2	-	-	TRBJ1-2	CASSPGVANYGYTF	TGTGCCAGCAGCCCCGGGGTAGCCAACTATGGCTACACCTTC
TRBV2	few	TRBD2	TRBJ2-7	CASQLAIDEQYF	TGTGCCAGCCAACTAGCGATAGACGAGCAGTACTTC
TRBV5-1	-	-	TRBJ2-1	CASTSSYNEQFF	TGCGCCAGCACCTCCTCCTACAATGAGCAGTTCTTC
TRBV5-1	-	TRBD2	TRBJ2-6	CASSLGVAGISSGANVLTF	TGCGCCAGCAGCCTGGGGGTAGCGGGGATAAGCTCTGGGGCCAACGTCCTGACTTTC
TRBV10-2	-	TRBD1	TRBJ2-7	CASSEAGQGASYEQYF	TGCGCCAGCAGTGAGGCCGGACAGGGTGCTTCCTACGAGCAGTACTTC
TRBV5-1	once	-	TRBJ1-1	CASSLVSHTEAFF	TGCGCCAGCAGCTTGGTGAGCCATACTGAAGCTTTCTTT
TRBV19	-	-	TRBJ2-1	CASSIGPGTSYNEQFF	TGTGCCAGTAGTATCGGGCCGGGAACCTCCTACAATGAGCAGTTCTTC
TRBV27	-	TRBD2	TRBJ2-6	CASSLTGGTLSGANVLTF	TGTGCCAGCAGTCTCACGGGGGGAACTCTCTCTGGGGCCAACGTCCTGACTTTC
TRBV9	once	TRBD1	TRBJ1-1	CASSAGTVRFAFF	TGTGCCAGCAGCGCGGGGACAGTTAGGTTTGCTTTCTTT
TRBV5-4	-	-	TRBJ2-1	CASSPSSEGYNEQFF	TGTGCCAGCAGCCCCTCTAGCGAAGGGTACAATGAGCAGTTCTTC
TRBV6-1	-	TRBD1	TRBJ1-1	CASSEAPGQGATEAFF	TGTGCCAGCAGTGAAGCCCCGGGACAGGGGGCCACTGAAGCTTTCTTT
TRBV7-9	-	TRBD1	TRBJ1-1	CASSLVRGTGRNEAFF	TGTGCCAGCAGCTTAGTGCGGGGGACAGGGAGGAATGAAGCTTTCTTT
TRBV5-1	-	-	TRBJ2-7	CASRTDLALTYEQYF	TGCGCCAGCCGTACGGATCTAGCGCTCACCTACGAGCAGTACTTC
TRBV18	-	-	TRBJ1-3	CASSPPSTGTGNTIYF	TGTGCCAGCTCACCACCGTCTACAGGGACTGGAAACACCATATATTTT
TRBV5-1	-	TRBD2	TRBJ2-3	CASSPAGLDGTDTQYF	TGCGCCAGCAGCCCCGCCGGACTAGACGGCACAGATACGCAGTATTTT